The source of this TCR beta chain is a study of T cells in tuberculosis. The time point here: new active TB diagnosis, blood taken before or within 7 days of starting treatment. Positive smear microscopy and/or M. tuberculosis culture confirmed active disease. The CDR3 sequence is 16 residues long. Trimming took 3 bases from V and 2 from J; bases not matched to a gene: 9. Germline lookup yields CDR1 SGDLS and CDR2 YYNGEE. TCRdb keeps only in-frame clones here, not all; method: immunoSEQ multiplex PCR. The data show roughly 34,000 clones, with 86% seen just once and roughly 5% held by the top ten. The chain recombines TRBV9 with TRBJ2-3; TRBD1 agrees at 7 bases. The clonotype was recovered from an adult with tuberculosis. The sample consisted of PBMCs, taken at tuberculosis diagnosis. The DNA for the CDR3 is TGTGCCAGCAGCGCGTGGGGGACAGCTTCCACAGATACGCAGTATTTT. It specifies CASSAWGTASTDTQYF. Full variable domain (remainder filled in from reference TRBV9 and TRBJ2-3): DSGVTQTPKHLITATGQRVTLRCSPRSGDLSVYWYQQSLDQGLQFLIQYYNGEERAKGNILERFSAQQFPDLHSELNLSSLELGDSALYFCASSAWGTASTDTQYFGPGTRLTVL.